This T cell receptor beta chain emerged from a study of T cell repertoires in cytomegalovirus infection. Study-level results: HLA-C-restricted TCR beta clonotypes specific for CMV led the ex vivo response. Summed frequency of shared TCR beta families picked out CMV carriers who also had the relevant HLA.

Per the germline V gene, CDR1 is SGHTA and CDR2 is FQGNSA. The ends were cut back, 5 bases at V and 6 bases at J, with 19 bases in the middle. The CDR3 consists of 16 residues. For this clonotype: No antigen is known for it.

TCRdb processed the reads anew with MiXCR; each CDR3 protein has one entry. The sample has some 480,000 distinct CDR3 sequences; roughly a third are singletons. This chain connects TRBV7-2 to TRBJ2-2; tentatively, D is TRBD1 or TRBD2 (5 bases each). The input for sequencing was cultured PBMCs, taken from culture after CMV antigen stimulation. The TCR originated in a human donor in good health (CMV status not recorded). Some clones in this sample may be carry-over from other donors' samples. The chain's CDR3 is CASSGPPGPLAGELFF. CDR3 DNA: TGTGCCAGCAGCGGACCCCCGGGACCCCTTGCCGGGGAGCTGTTTTTT.